These 16 T cell receptor beta chains share one sample of origin, sequenced in a study of cytomegalovirus exposure and HLA in healthy donors. The study ran its PCR with 60 Vbeta and 13 Jbeta primers. The repertoire was sequenced with immunoSEQ multiplex PCR; TCRdb's copy has only in-frame clones and lacks some. The sample includes 85,000 to 95,000 clones, 60% to 80% seen only once; the top ten take around 6.6%. Sequencing input: PBMCs. The receptors come from a woman aged 30 to 39 in good health and CMV-seronegative.

The J gene is TRBJ1-2, the V gene TRBV10-2; D not resolved. Germline lookup yields CDR1 WSHSY and CDR2 SAAADI. The CDR3 totals 13 residues. Trimming shortened V by 0 bases and J by 5 bases, and 7 bases separated the two germline ends. The CDR3: CASSESGRYGYTF. For the CDR3, the DNA is TGCGCCAGCAGTGAGTCAGGGAGGTATGGCTACACCTTC.

This rearrangement joins TRBV11-2 to TRBJ2-7; the match to TRBD1 covers 9 bases. This CDR3 has 16 residues. The V gene's germline CDR1 is SGHAT and CDR2 FQNNGV. The trim removed 2 bases at V and 1 base at J, leaving 6 bases unmatched. The DNA for the CDR3 is TGTGCCAGCAGCTTAATCTCGACAGGGGGATCCTACGAGCAGTACTTC. This encodes CASSLISTGGSYEQYF.

The sample holds a few counts of this clone. The chain combines TRBV7-9 with TRBJ2-5, with D uncertain. Germline assignment: CDR1 SEHNR and CDR2 FQNEAQ (reference sequence). This CDR3 contains 15 residues. V dropped 4 bases and J dropped 2 bases, with 14 bases sitting between them. CDR3 in amino acids: CASSSQKTVQETQYF. The CDR3 DNA is TGTGCCAGCAGCTCCCAAAAGACTGTACAAGAGACCCAGTACTTC.

CDR3 sequence: CAWGGGHNQPQHF. The CDR3 nucleotides read TGTGCCTGGGGCGGGGGGCACAATCAGCCCCAGCATTTT. The V call is TRBV30, the J call TRBJ1-5; TRBD1 might be the D (6 bases). Trimming cost V 5 bases and J 3 bases, with 11 bases left between them. CDR3 size: 13 residues. Germline CDR1 GTSNPN, CDR2 SVGIG (reference sequence). Complete variable domain (other parts from reference TRBV30 and TRBJ1-5): SQTIHQWPATLVQPVGSPLSLECTVEGTSNPNLYWYRQAAGRGLQLLFYSVGIGQISSEVPQNLSASRPQDRQFILSSKKLLLSDSGFYLCAWGGGHNQPQHFGDGTRLSIL.

The chain couples TRBV28 to TRBJ1-1; TRBD1 is a possible D gene (5 bases). CDR1 is MDHEN and CDR2 is SYDVKM in the germline V gene. The CDR3 spans 11 residues. V was cut by 6 bases and J by 10 bases, with 12 bases left in between. The CDR3 reads CASRTDIGAFF. The CDR3 bases are TGTGCCAGCAGGACGGACATTGGAGCTTTCTTT.

This clone was observed a handful of times. The rearrangement joins TRBV11-3 to TRBJ2-2; D uncertain. V lost 3 bases, J lost 7 bases, and 9 bases lay in between. Germline V gene lookup returns CDR1 SGHNT and CDR2 YENEEA. The CDR3 runs 13 residues. The CDR3 here is CASSFTGGGELFF. The CDR3, as DNA: TGTGCCAGCAGCTTTACCGGTGGCGGGGAGCTGTTTTTT. The full variable domain, completed using reference TRBV11-3 and TRBJ2-2, is EAGVVQSPRYKIIEKKQPVAFWCNPISGHNTLYWYLQNLGQGPELLIRYENEEAVDDSQLPKDRFSAERLKGVDSTLKIQPAELGDSAVYLCASSFTGGGELFFGEGSRLTVL.

The J gene is TRBJ1-2, the V gene TRBV4-1; D unresolved. Germline V lookup: CDR1 MGHRA, CDR2 YSYEKL. The CDR3 has 15 amino acids. Trimming pared 0 bases from V and 4 bases from J, leaving 12 bases between. The CDR3 sequence is CASSQEGSLFYGYTF. CDR3 nucleotide sequence: TGCGCCAGCAGCCAAGAAGGGAGTTTGTTCTATGGCTACACCTTC.

This clone was seen more than once but under ten times. V gene TRBV7-2 combines with J gene TRBJ2-2, with TRBD2 as a possible D gene (6 bases). CDR3 length equals 15 residues. Trimming removed 2 bases at V and 4 bases at J, with 11 bases between. The germline gives CDR1 SGHTA, CDR2 FQGNSA. The CDR3 protein is CASSLRLALTGELFF. The CDR3 bases are TGTGCCAGCAGCTTAAGGCTAGCGCTCACCGGGGAGCTGTTTTTT.

The V and J genes are TRBV7-9 and TRBJ1-2, with 10 positions matching TRBD1. Trimming at V came to 5 bases and at J to 2 bases, leaving 11 bases not matched to a gene. CDR1 is SEHNR, CDR2 FQNEAQ, per germline (reference sequence). The CDR3 sequence is 17 residues long. CDR3 in DNA: TGTGCCAGCAGCCTCCTATTGGGACAGGGGATCAACTATGGCTACACCTTC. Its protein is CASSLLLGQGINYGYTF.

The chain employs TRBV9 and TRBJ2-7, with 9 nucleotides matching TRBD1. This CDR3 has 15 amino acids. V was clipped by 0 bases and J by 4 bases; unmatched bases: 5. Germline CDR1 is SGDLS and CDR2 is YYNGEE. CDR3 nucleotides: TGTGCCAGCAGCGTAGGCGGGACAGGGAAATACGAGCAGTACTTC. Protein sequence: CASSVGGTGKYEQYF.

This clone was observed a few times. The chain joins TRBV2 to TRBJ1-5; the match to TRBD1 covers 8 bases. Germline V CDR1 and CDR2: SNHLY, FYNNEI. V was pared by 5 bases and J by 2 bases, with 2 bases of the junction left unmatched. The CDR3 has 14 amino acids. The CDR3: CASSQTGGNQPQHF. In DNA, the CDR3 is TGTGCCAGCAGTCAGACAGGGGGCAATCAGCCCCAGCATTTT.

The gene calls are TRBV4-2 and TRBJ1-2; maybe TRBD1 (5 bases). V lost 0 bases and J lost 1, with 15 bases in between. CDR3 size: 17 residues. CDR1 is LGHNA and CDR2 is YNFKEQ in the germline V gene. CDR3 region: CASSQDGSDSFNYGYTF. Written as DNA, the CDR3 is TGTGCCAGCAGCCAAGATGGTAGTGACAGTTTTAACTATGGCTACACCTTC.

This clone was observed at least ten times. The rearrangement joins TRBV30 to TRBJ2-6, with D possibly matching TRBD2 (5 bases). This CDR3 has 17 residues. The germline V gene encodes CDR1 GTSNPN and CDR2 SVGIG (reference sequence). V lost 4 bases, J lost 2 bases, and 18 bases lay in between. Here the CDR3 reads CAWIRERARAGANVLTF. CDR3 bases: TGTGCCTGGATTAGGGAGAGGGCCCGGGCTGGGGCCAACGTCCTGACTTTC. The complete variable domain, with remaining parts taken from reference TRBV30 and TRBJ2-6, reads SQTIHQWPATLVQPVGSPLSLECTVEGTSNPNLYWYRQAAGRGLQLLFYSVGIGQISSEVPQNLSASRPQDRQFILSSKKLLLSDSGFYLCAWIRERARAGANVLTFGAGSRLTVL.

This chain links TRBV7-9 with TRBJ2-7; 7 bases are shared with TRBD1. The CDR3 contains 12 residues. With 7 bases clipped from V and 5 bases from J, the junction kept 5 bases outside the gene matches. Germline lookup yields CDR1 SEHNR and CDR2 FQNEAQ (reference sequence). CDR3 nucleotide sequence: TGTGCCAGCACCTCAGGGGGTGACGAGCAGTACTTC. Translating gives CASTSGGDEQYF.

The V gene is TRBV7-2, the J gene TRBJ2-5; D might be TRBD2 (5 bases). V was shortened by 5 bases and J by 1 base, with 11 bases between the two germline ends. CDR3 length: 14 amino acids. The germline V gene encodes CDR1 SGHTA and CDR2 FQGNSA. CDR3 amino acids: CASSRAAVQETQYF. CDR3 nucleotide sequence: TGTGCCAGCAGCCGAGCGGCTGTCCAAGAGACCCAGTACTTC.

This clone was counted once. CDR3 sequence (DNA): TGCAGCGTTGAGGAGGAGACCCAGTACTTC. It specifies CSVEEETQYF. This chain uses TRBV29-1 with TRBJ2-5; D call uncertain. Trimming took 3 bases from V and 5 from J, leaving 4 bases between them. The CDR3 is 10 amino acids. Germline lookup yields CDR1 SQVTM and CDR2 ANQGSEA.